The 9 T cell receptor beta chains listed next were all sequenced from one sample in a study of blood T cell repertoires in COVID-19. Here immunoSEQ multiplex PCR was the method, and the copy in TCRdb shows in-frame clones only, minus some. The sample carries more than 55,000 clones, more than 70% recorded once. Sequencing was done on a sample of peripheral blood. The origin of the receptors is a man aged 55 to 70 with active or convalescent COVID-19.

This clone came up once. The rearrangement uses TRBV5-1 and TRBJ1-2; TRBD1 aligns across 8 bases. This CDR3 is built from 15 residues. J lost 5 bases, V lost 5 bases, and 11 bases had no gene match. Germline CDR1 and CDR2: SGHRS and YFSETQ. For the CDR3, the DNA is TGCGCCAGCAGTTTTGTTTCAGGGGGCGCATATGGCTACACCTTC. This sequence encodes CASSFVSGGAYGYTF.

The J gene is TRBJ1-2, the V gene TRBV5-1; 7 nucleotides align to TRBD1. Trimming removed 2 bases from V and 8 bases from J; junction bases left unmatched: 6. The CDR3 contains 13 residues. Germline V lookup: CDR1 SGHRS, CDR2 YFSETQ. The CDR3 protein is CASSFSDRNGYTF. DNA of the CDR3: TGCGCCAGCAGCTTCTCGGACAGGAACGGCTACACCTTC.

CDR3 amino acids: CASSPRASGNSGANVLTF. The CDR3 DNA sequence: TGTGCCAGCAGCCCACGGGCTAGCGGGAACTCTGGGGCCAACGTCCTGACTTTC. The rearrangement joins TRBV5-4 to TRBJ2-6; 9 nucleotides agree with TRBD2. The CDR3 has 18 amino acids. V lost 4 bases to trimming and J lost 0 bases; unmatched junction nucleotides: 8. Germline-derived CDR1 and CDR2 are SGHNT and YYREEE (reference sequence).

The chain links TRBV11-2 to TRBJ1-1; TRBD1 matches 7 bases. V lost 4 bases, J lost 10 bases, and 3 bases stayed unmatched. Looked up from germline, CDR1 is SGHAT and CDR2 is FQNNGV. This CDR3 spans 11 amino acids. CDR3 nucleotides: TGTGCCAGCAGCTCTAACAGGGGAGCTTTCTTT. It specifies CASSSNRGAFF.

The chain recombines TRBV6-5 with TRBJ2-1; the match to TRBD2 covers 9 bases. CDR1 and CDR2 from the germline V gene are MNHEY and SVGAGI. The CDR3 sequence is 11 residues long. V was clipped by 5 bases and J by 14 bases; unmatched bases: 4. The CDR3 protein is CASSQGGGEFF. DNA of the CDR3: TGTGCCAGCAGTCAGGGCGGGGGGGAGTTCTTC.

The gene calls are TRBV28 and TRBJ1-1; D ambiguous. Germline V gene data show CDR1 as MDHEN and CDR2 as SYDVKM. Trimming pared 7 bases from V and 6 bases from J, leaving 15 bases between. CDR3 length: 13 amino acids. In DNA, the CDR3 is TGTGCCAGCACCATTGGAGGTATCCCTGAAGCTTTCTTT. Translation: CASTIGGIPEAFF.

This sequence joins TRBV10-3 and TRBJ2-1, with 13 positions matching TRBD2. The CDR3 runs to 17 residues. V was clipped by 5 bases and J by 6 bases; unmatched bases: 10. The germline CDR1 and CDR2 sequences are ENHRY and SYGVKD. CDR3 bases: TGTGCCATCAGTTACCGCCTAAGGACTAGCGGGGGCAATGAGCAGTTCTTC. Translation: CAISYRLRTSGGNEQFF.

The V call is TRBV3-1 (or the pseudogene TRBV3-2), the J call TRBJ1-1; no clear D gene. V lost 0 bases and J lost 8, with 10 bases in between. This CDR3 is built from 13 residues. Germline-derived CDR1 and CDR2 are LGHDT and YNNKEL (reference sequence). The CDR3 nucleotides are TGTGCCAGCAGCCAAGATCCGACTCTCGAAGCTTTCTTT. It is translated as CASSQDPTLEAFF.

The chain employs TRBV7-6 and TRBJ2-1; D is possibly TRBD2 (5 bases). The CDR3 is made up of 15 amino acids. Trimming took 1 base from V and 5 from J, leaving 12 bases between them. Germline CDR1 reads SGHVS; CDR2 reads FNYEAQ. This chain's CDR3 is CASSLEGVAHNEQFF. The CDR3 coding sequence is TGTGCCAGCAGCTTAGAGGGAGTCGCCCACAATGAGCAGTTCTTC.